What follows are 24 T cell receptor gamma chains derived from one specimen sequenced in a study of Vδ1+ human thymocytes. Study results and caveats: Thymic TRG and TRD repertoires appeared highly polyclonal.

RNA was extracted from the cells and then reverse transcribed. Multiplex PCR used pooled V-gene forward primers and a constant-region reverse primer to amplify CDR3s. TCRdb reprocessed the multiplex PCR reads through CATT. The table has tens of thousands of gamma-chain clones, 20% seen once. These receptors have no known antigen. Sequenced: Vdelta1+ gamma-delta thymocytes from the thymus. The subset here: FACS-sorted CD3+ TCRalphabeta- TCRVdelta1+ TCRVdelta2- thymocytes. Receptors were obtained from a girl under three years old who had congenital heart surgery.

Note on this clone: This may come from a read error, since a much larger clone is one base off. The sample holds other DNA sequences that translate to the same CDR3. The chain has TRGV4 and TRGJ1 or TRGJ2. Germline CDR1 reads EGSTGY; CDR2 reads YDSYTSSV. CDR3 length: 14 amino acids. V lost 1 base to trimming and J lost 1 base; unmatched junction nucleotides: 4. CDR3 nucleotide sequence: TGTGCCACCTGGGATGGCCCCAATTATTATAAGAAACTCTTT. As protein: CATWDGPNYYKKLF.

As concerns this clone: Distinct nucleotide sequences in the sample also encode this CDR3. The chain joins TRGV2 to TRGJP1. V was pared by 0 bases and J by 6 bases, with 1 base of the junction left unmatched. CDR1 and CDR2 (germline): EGSNGY, YDSYNSKV. CDR3 length equals 13 residues. The DNA for the CDR3 is TGTGCCACCTGGGACGGGCCTGGTTGGTTCAAGATATTT. Translating it yields CATWDGPGWFKIF.

This clone has more than one count but fewer than ten. A much larger clone differs by one base, so this may be a read error. V and J are TRGV2 and TRGJ1 or TRGJ2. The CDR3 is 13 amino acids. V lost 2 bases to trimming and J lost 2 bases; unmatched junction nucleotides: 3. Germline V gene lookup returns CDR1 EGSNGY and CDR2 YDSYNSKV. In DNA form, the CDR3 reads TGTGCCACCTGGGACGTTCATTATTATAAGAAACTCTTT. It translates to CATWDVHYYKKLF.

A word on this clone: Different DNA sequences within this sample yield the same CDR3. V is TRGV2 and J is TRGJP2. Germline CDR1 is EGSNGY and CDR2 is YDSYNSKV. This CDR3 comprises 15 residues. The V and J ends lost 0 bases and 3 bases, in that order; junction bases with no gene match: 4. CDR3 sequence (DNA): TGTGCCACCTGGGACGGGACAGGTAGTGATTGGATCAAGACGTTT. Translated, it gives CATWDGTGSDWIKTF.

This clone was seen more than once but under ten times. The genes are TRGV4 and TRGJ1 or TRGJ2. V was pared by 1 base and J by 8 bases, with 5 bases of the junction left unmatched. The CDR3 sequence is 12 residues long. Per germline, CDR1 EGSTGY and CDR2 YDSYTSSV. Here the CDR3 DNA reads TGTGCCACCTGGGATGGAGGGGATAAGAAACTCTTT. It translates to CATWDGGDKKLF.

This clone turned up a few times. V is TRGV2 and J is TRGJP2. The V gene's germline CDR1 is EGSNGY and CDR2 YDSYNSKV. The CDR3 sequence is 10 residues long. Trimming removed 8 bases from V and 9 bases from J; junction bases left unmatched: 3. CDR3 DNA sequence: TGTGCCACCTTACATTGGATCAAGACGTTT. Its translation is CATLHWIKTF.

This clone was detected a few times. Different DNA sequences within this sample yield the same CDR3. The chain combines TRGV3 with TRGJ1 or TRGJ2. The V and J ends lost 0 bases and 5 bases, in that order; junction bases with no gene match: 7. The CDR3 consists of 14 residues. Per the germline V gene, CDR1 is VTNTFY and CDR2 is YDVSTARD (reference sequence). CDR3 amino acids: CATWDRRGNYKKLF. The CDR3 nucleotides read TGTGCCACCTGGGACAGGCGTGGGAATTATAAGAAACTCTTT.

This chain links TRGV2 with TRGJP2. J lost 0 bases, V lost 1 base, and 8 bases had no gene match. Germline loops: CDR1 EGSNGY, CDR2 YDSYNSKV. The length of the CDR3 is 17 residues. Here the CDR3 reads CATWDGCRNSSDWIKTF. CDR3 DNA sequence: TGTGCCACCTGGGACGGATGTCGAAATAGTAGTGATTGGATCAAGACGTTT.

This clone was seen a few times. A much larger clone differs from this one at a single base, so this may be a read error. The rearrangement uses TRGV4 and TRGJ1 or TRGJ2. Germline loops: CDR1 EGSTGY, CDR2 YDSYTSSV. Trimming at V came to 0 bases and at J to 8 bases, leaving 4 bases not matched to a gene. The CDR3 spans 12 residues. The CDR3 DNA reads as TGTGCCACCTGGGATGGGCCTAATAAGAAACTCTTT. Its protein product is CATWDGPNKKLF.

This chain uses TRGV5 with TRGJ1 or TRGJ2. Unmatched junction bases numbered 13, after V lost 0 bases and J lost 5 bases. The CDR3 is 16 amino acids. The V gene's germline CDR1 is VINAFY and CDR2 YDVSNSKD. The CDR3 reads CATWDRLSERNYKKLF. CDR3 nucleotide sequence: TGTGCCACCTGGGACAGGCTCTCGGAGAGGAATTATAAGAAACTCTTT.

V is TRGV2 and J is TRGJ1 or TRGJ2. The CDR3 is made up of 15 amino acids. CDR1 and CDR2 from the germline V gene are EGSNGY and YDSYNSKV. With V trimmed by 1 base and J by 6 bases, 12 bases remained unmatched. Here the CDR3 reads CATWDGPRGSYKKLF. Written as DNA, the CDR3 is TGTGCCACCTGGGACGGTCCACGAGGAAGTTATAAGAAACTCTTT.

The chain links TRGV9 to TRGJ1 or TRGJ2. Unmatched junction bases numbered 11, after V lost 3 bases and J lost 3 bases. The CDR3 covers 15 residues. CDR1 GITISATS and CDR2 ISYDGTV come from the germline V gene (reference sequence). The CDR3: CALWEPSDPYYKKLF. CDR3 DNA: TGTGCCTTGTGGGAGCCATCAGACCCTTATTATAAGAAACTCTTT.

V usage is TRGV8 and J usage is TRGJ1 or TRGJ2. CDR1 is VENAVY and CDR2 is YDSYNSRV in the germline V gene. V trimming: 3 bases; J trimming: 3 bases; junction bases outside the gene matches: 8. There are 14 residues in the CDR3. In nucleotides, the CDR3 is TGTGCCACCTGGGATCGTTATCCTTATTATAAGAAACTCTTT. Translating it yields CATWDRYPYYKKLF.

The chain is built from TRGV3 and TRGJ1 or TRGJ2. Germline V CDR1 and CDR2: VTNTFY, YDVSTARD (reference sequence). V was pared by 2 bases and J by 2 bases, with 6 bases of the junction left unmatched. The CDR3 contains 14 residues. CDR3 DNA: TGTGCCACCTGGGACACGTTCCATTATTATAAGAAACTCTTT. Translation: CATWDTFHYYKKLF.

This chain uses TRGV3 with TRGJ1 or TRGJ2. V was pared by 4 bases and J by 4 bases, with 13 bases of the junction left unmatched. The germline gives CDR1 VTNTFY, CDR2 YDVSTARD (reference sequence). There are 15 residues in the CDR3. The CDR3 protein is CATWEVPRSYYKKLF. DNA of the CDR3: TGTGCCACCTGGGAAGTCCCCCGCTCCTATTATAAGAAACTCTTT.

Note on this clone: Given a much more abundant clone one base away, this may be a read error. The chain has TRGV2 and TRGJ1 or TRGJ2. CDR1 is EGSNGY and CDR2 is YDSYNSKV in the germline V gene. The CDR3 is made up of 13 amino acids. The CDR3 nucleotides read TGTACCACCTGGGACGGGCTGGATTATAAGAAACTCTTT. Amino acid sequence: CTTWDGLDYKKLF.

On this clone: The same CDR3 also results from other DNA sequences found in this sample. The rearrangement links TRGV9 to TRGJ1 or TRGJ2. The V gene's germline CDR1 is GITISATS and CDR2 ISYDGTV (reference sequence). The CDR3 loop spans 11 amino acids. Trimming took 1 base from V and 9 from J; bases not matched to a gene: 3. This chain's CDR3 is CALWEVLKKLF. The CDR3 DNA is TGTGCCTTGTGGGAGGTTCTTAAGAAACTCTTT.

The chain combines TRGV8 with TRGJ1 or TRGJ2. V lost 3 bases, J lost 12 bases, and 23 bases stayed unmatched. This CDR3 comprises 16 residues. Germline-derived CDR1 and CDR2 are VENAVY and YDSYNSRV. This CDR3 is CATWDPNPPGPITKLF. The CDR3 DNA follows: TGTGCCACCTGGGATCCCAACCCCCCTGGCCCCATAACGAAACTCTTT.

This clone turned up a few times. Other DNA sequences in the sample encode the same CDR3. V gene TRGV2 combines with J gene TRGJ1 or TRGJ2. CDR1 and CDR2 (germline): EGSNGY, YDSYNSKV. The CDR3 contains 15 residues. V lost 1 base to trimming and J lost 0 bases; unmatched junction nucleotides: 6. The CDR3 coding sequence is TGTGCCACCTGGGACGGACCCCCGAATTATTATAAGAAACTCTTT. As protein: CATWDGPPNYYKKLF.

The rearrangement joins TRGV2 to TRGJ1 or TRGJ2. This CDR3 has 14 residues. Trimming took 1 base from V and 7 from J; bases not matched to a gene: 10. Germline V gene lookup returns CDR1 EGSNGY and CDR2 YDSYNSKV. The CDR3 coding sequence is TGTGCCACCTGGGACGGCATCGAGGGGTATAAGAAACTCTTT. Its translation: CATWDGIEGYKKLF.

A remark on this clone: One base away lies a much larger clone, so this may be a sequencing read error. The sample carries other DNA sequences with the same CDR3. The chain recombines TRGV2 with TRGJ1 or TRGJ2. V lost 0 bases and J lost 3; bases outside the gene matches: 5. Germline assignment: CDR1 EGSNGY and CDR2 YDSYNSKV. This CDR3 has 14 residues. The CDR3 sequence is CATWDGPRYYKKLF. The CDR3 nucleotides read TGTGCCACCTGGGACGGGCCTCGTTATTATAAGAAACTCTTT.

This clone was detected a few times. This may be a read error, as it is one base from a much larger clone. This CDR3 is also generated by other DNA sequences in the sample. The V and J genes are TRGV2 and TRGJ1 or TRGJ2. V trimming: 2 bases; J trimming: 3 bases; junction bases outside the gene matches: 4. In germline, CDR1 is EGSNGY, CDR2 YDSYNSKV. CDR3 size: 13 residues. The CDR3 protein is CATWDELYYKKLF. The CDR3 DNA reads as TGTGCCACCTGGGACGAGCTTTATTATAAGAAACTCTTT.

The V call is TRGV9, the J call TRGJP. This CDR3 region has 16 residues. Germline V gene data show CDR1 as GITISATS and CDR2 as ISYDGTV (reference sequence). V gave up 5 bases and J gave up 4 bases; unmatched junction bases: 5. CDR3 region: CALWAFQELGKKIKVF. The DNA for the CDR3 is TGTGCCTTGTGGGCCTTTCAAGAGTTGGGCAAAAAAATCAAGGTATTT.

As for this clone: A much larger clone is a single base away; this may be a read error. This chain connects TRGV5 to TRGJ1 or TRGJ2. The CDR3 loop spans 13 amino acids. The germline CDR1 and CDR2 sequences are VINAFY and YDVSNSKD. After removal of 0 bases from V and 5 bases from J, the junction contained 4 bases not matched to a gene. Here the CDR3 reads CATWDRSNYKKLF. CDR3 sequence (DNA): TGTGCCACCTGGGACAGGTCGAATTATAAGAAACTCTTT.